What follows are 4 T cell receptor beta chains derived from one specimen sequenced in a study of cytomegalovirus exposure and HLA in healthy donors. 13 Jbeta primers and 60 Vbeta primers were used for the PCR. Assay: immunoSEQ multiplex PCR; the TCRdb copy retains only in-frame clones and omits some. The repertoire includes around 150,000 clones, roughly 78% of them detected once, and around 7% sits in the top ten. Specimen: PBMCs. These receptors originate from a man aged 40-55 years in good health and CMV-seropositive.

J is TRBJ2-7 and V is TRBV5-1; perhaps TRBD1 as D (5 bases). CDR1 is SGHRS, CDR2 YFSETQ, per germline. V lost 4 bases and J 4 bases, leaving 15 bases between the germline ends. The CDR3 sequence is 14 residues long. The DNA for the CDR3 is TGCGCCAGCAGCCGCCGGACAAGAAATTACGAGCAGTACTTC. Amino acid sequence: CASSRRTRNYEQYF.

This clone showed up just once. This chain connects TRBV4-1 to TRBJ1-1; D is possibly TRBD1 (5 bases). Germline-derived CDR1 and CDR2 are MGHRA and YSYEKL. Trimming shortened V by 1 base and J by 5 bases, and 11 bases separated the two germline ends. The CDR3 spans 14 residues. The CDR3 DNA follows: TGCGCCAGCAGCCAAGTTGGGGGGATGACTGAAGCTTTCTTT. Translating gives CASSQVGGMTEAFF.

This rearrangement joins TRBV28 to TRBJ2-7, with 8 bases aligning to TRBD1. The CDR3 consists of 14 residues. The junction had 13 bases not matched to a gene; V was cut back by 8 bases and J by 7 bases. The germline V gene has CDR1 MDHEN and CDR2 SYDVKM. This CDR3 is CASRRRTGGREQYF. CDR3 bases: TGTGCCAGCCGGCGGAGAACAGGGGGGAGGGAGCAGTACTTC. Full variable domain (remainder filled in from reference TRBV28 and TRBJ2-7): DVKVTQSSRYLVKRTGEKVFLECVQDMDHENMFWYRQDPGLGLRLIYFSYDVKMKEKGDIPEGYSVSREKKERFSLILESASTNQTSMYLCASRRRTGGREQYFGPGTRLTVT.

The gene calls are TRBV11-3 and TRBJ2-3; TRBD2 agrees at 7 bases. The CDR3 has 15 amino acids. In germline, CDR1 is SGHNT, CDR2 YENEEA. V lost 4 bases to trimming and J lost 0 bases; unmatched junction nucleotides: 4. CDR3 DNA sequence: TGTGCCAGCAGCTGGGGACTATCTAGCACAGATACGCAGTATTTT. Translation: CASSWGLSSTDTQYF.